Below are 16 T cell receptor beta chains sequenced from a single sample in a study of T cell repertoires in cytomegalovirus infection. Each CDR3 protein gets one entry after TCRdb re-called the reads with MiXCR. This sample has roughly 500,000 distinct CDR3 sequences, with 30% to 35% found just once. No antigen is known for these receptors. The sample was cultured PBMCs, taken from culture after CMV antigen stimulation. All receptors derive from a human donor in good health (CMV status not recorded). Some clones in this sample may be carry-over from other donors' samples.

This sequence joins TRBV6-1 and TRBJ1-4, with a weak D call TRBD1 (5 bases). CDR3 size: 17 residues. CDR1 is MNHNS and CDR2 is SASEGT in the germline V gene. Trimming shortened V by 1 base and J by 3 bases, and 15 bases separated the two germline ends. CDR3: CASSEDERGRPNEKLFF. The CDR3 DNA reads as TGTGCCAGCAGTGAAGACGAGAGGGGAAGGCCTAATGAAAAACTGTTTTTT.

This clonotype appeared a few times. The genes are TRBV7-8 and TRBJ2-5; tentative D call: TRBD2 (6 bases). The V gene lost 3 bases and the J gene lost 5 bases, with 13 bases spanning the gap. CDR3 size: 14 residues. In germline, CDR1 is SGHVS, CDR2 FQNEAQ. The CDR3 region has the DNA TGTGCCAGCAGCTTCGTCGCGGGGCAGGAGACCCAGTACTTC. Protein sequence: CASSFVAGQETQYF. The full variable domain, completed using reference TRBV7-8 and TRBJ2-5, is GAGVSQSPRYKVAKRGQDVALRCDPISGHVSLFWYQQALGQGPEFLTYFQNEAQLDKSGLPSDRFFAERPEGSVSTLKIQRTQQEDSAVYLCASSFVAGQETQYFGPGTRLLVL.

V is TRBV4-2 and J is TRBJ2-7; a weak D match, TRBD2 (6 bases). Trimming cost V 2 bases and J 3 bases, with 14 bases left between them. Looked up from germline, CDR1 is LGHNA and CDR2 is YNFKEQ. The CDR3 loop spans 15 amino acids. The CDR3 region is CASSQTTSRNYEQYF. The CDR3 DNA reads TGTGCCAGCAGCCAAACTACTAGCAGAAACTACGAGCAGTACTTC.

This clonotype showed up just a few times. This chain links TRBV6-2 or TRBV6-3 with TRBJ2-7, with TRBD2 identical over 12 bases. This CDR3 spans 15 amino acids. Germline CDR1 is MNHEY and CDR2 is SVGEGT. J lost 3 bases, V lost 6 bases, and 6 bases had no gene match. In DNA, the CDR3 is TGTGCCAGCAGGCCTAGCGGGAGGGCCGGCTACGAGCAGTACTTC. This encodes CASRPSGRAGYEQYF.

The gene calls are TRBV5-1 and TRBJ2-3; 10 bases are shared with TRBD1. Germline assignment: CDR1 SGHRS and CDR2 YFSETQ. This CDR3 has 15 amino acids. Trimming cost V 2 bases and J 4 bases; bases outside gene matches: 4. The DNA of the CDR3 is TGCGCCAGCAGCTTCCGGGACAGGGGACCAGATACGCAGTATTTT. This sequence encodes CASSFRDRGPDTQYF.

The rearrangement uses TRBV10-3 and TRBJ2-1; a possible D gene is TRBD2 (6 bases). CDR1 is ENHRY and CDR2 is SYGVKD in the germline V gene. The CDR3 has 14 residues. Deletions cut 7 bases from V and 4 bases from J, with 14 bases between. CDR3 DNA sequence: TGTGCCATCATGCGGGACTCGGGATACAATGAGCAGTTCTTC. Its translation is CAIMRDSGYNEQFF.

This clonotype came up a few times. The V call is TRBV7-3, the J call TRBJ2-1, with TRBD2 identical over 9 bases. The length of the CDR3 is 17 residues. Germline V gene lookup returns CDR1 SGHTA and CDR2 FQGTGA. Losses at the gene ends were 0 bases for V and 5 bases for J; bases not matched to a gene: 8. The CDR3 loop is CASSLTNSGSYHNEQFF. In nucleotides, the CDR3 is TGTGCCAGCAGCTTAACAAATAGCGGGAGCTACCACAATGAGCAGTTCTTC.

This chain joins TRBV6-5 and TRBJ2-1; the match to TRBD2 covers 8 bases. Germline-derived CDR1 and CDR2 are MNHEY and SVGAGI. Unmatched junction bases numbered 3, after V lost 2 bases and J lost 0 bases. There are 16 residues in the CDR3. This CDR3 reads CASSYPSGSSYNEQFF. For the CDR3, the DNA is TGTGCCAGCAGTTACCCCAGCGGGAGCTCCTACAATGAGCAGTTCTTC.

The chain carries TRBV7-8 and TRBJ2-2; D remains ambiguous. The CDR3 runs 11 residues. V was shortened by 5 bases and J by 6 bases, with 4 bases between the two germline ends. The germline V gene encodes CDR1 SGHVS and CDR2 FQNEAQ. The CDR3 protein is CASSASGELFF. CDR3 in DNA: TGTGCCAGCAGCGCCTCCGGGGAGCTGTTTTTT.

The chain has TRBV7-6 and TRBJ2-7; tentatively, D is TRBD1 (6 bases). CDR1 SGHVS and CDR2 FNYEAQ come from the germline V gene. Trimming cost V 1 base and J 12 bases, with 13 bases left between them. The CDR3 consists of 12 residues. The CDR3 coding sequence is TGTGCCAGCAGCTTAGGAGGGGGAGCTCTGTACTTC. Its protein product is CASSLGGGALYF.

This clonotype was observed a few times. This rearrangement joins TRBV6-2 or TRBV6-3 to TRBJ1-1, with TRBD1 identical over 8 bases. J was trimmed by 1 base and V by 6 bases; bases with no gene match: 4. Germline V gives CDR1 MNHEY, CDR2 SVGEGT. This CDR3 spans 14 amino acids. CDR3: CASRKQGENTEAFF. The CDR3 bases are TGTGCCAGCAGGAAACAGGGGGAGAACACTGAAGCTTTCTTT.

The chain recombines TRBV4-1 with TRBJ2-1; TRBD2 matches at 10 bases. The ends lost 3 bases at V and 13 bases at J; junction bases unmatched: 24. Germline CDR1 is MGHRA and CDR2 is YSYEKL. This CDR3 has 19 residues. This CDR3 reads CASSHRDRTLAGELLDQFF. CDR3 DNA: TGCGCCAGCAGCCACCGGGACAGGACCCTAGCGGGAGAGTTGTTGGATCAGTTCTTC.

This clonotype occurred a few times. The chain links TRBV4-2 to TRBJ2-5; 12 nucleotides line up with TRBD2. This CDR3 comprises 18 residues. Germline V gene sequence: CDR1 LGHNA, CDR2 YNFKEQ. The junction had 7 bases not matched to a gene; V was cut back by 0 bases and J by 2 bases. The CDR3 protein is CASSQERLAGEIQETQYF. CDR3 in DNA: TGTGCCAGCAGCCAAGAACGACTAGCGGGAGAGATACAAGAGACCCAGTACTTC.

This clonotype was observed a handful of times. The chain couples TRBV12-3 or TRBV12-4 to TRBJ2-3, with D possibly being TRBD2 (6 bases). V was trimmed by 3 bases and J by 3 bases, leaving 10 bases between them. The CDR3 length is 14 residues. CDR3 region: CASSFGGITDTQYF. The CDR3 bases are TGTGCCAGCAGTTTTGGCGGGATTACAGATACGCAGTATTTT.

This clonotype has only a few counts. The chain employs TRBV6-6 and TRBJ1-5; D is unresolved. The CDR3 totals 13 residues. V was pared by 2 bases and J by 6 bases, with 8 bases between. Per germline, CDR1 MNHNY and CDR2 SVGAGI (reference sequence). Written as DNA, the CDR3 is TGTGCCAGCAGTTACGGTGACCCTCAGCCCCAGCATTTT. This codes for CASSYGDPQPQHF.

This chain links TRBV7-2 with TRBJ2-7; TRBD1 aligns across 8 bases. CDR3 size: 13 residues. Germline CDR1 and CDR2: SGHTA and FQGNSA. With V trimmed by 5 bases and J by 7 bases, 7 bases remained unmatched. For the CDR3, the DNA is TGTGCCAGCAGCCCCCGGACAGGGAGGGAGCAGTACGTC. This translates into CASSPRTGREQYV.